These T cell receptor beta chains were read from a single sample in a study of human T cells and chemical hapten exposure. TCRdb independently ran MiXCR on the RACE reads; one entry per CDR3 protein. Of approximately 80,000 distinct CDR3 sequences listed, around 13% are singletons. The sequencing here drew on whole blood, taken in connection with sensitization to the hapten diphenylcyclopropenone (DPC). These receptors all stem from a woman aged 50 to 60 with alopecia areata. Some clones in this sample may be carry-over from other donors' samples. CDR3s include the opening cysteine and the closing phenylalanine or tryptophan. D genes are given only for firm matches. Size values are once, few and many counts, or a class for expanded clones, and some rows have none.

V: TRBV12-3/TRBV12-4
size: many
J: TRBJ2-5
D: -
CDR3: CASREGLGGKTQYF
DNA: TGTGCCAGCAGGGAGGGACTGGGGGGAAAGACCCAGTACTTC

V: TRBV29-1
size: -
J: TRBJ1-1
D: -
CDR3: CSVVQARAGEAFF
DNA: TGCAGCGTTGTCCAGGCGAGGGCAGGTGAAGCTTTCTTT

V: TRBV29-1
size: many
J: TRBJ1-1
D: -
CDR3: CSVGSEGQNTEAFF
DNA: TGCAGCGTCGGCTCGGAGGGACAGAACACTGAAGCTTTCTTT

V: TRBV3-1
size: -
J: TRBJ2-1
D: TRBD2
CDR3: CASSQSSGGYNEQFF
DNA: TGTGCCAGCAGCCAGTCTAGCGGGGGCTACAATGAGCAGTTCTTC

V: TRBV7-9
size: few
J: TRBJ2-7
D: TRBD2
CDR3: CASSLALAESSYEQYF
DNA: TGTGCCAGCAGCTTAGCACTAGCGGAGTCCTCCTACGAGCAGTACTTC

V: TRBV5-1
size: few
J: TRBJ2-3
D: -
CDR3: CASSYPLDSSTDTQYF
DNA: TGCGCCAGCAGCTACCCGCTGGACAGCTCCACAGATACGCAGTATTTT

V: TRBV19
size: -
J: TRBJ2-2
D: -
CDR3: CASTHLVTGELFF
DNA: TGTGCCAGTACCCACCTAGTAACCGGGGAGCTGTTTTTT

V: TRBV2
size: few
J: TRBJ2-1
D: TRBD2
CDR3: CASSEILAGGREQFF
DNA: TGTGCCAGCAGTGAAATACTAGCGGGAGGAAGGGAGCAGTTCTTC

V: TRBV10-2
size: -
J: TRBJ1-5
D: -
CDR3: CASSMPGVQPQHF
DNA: TGCGCCAGCAGTATGCCGGGGGTCCAGCCCCAGCATTTT

V: TRBV12-5
size: -
J: TRBJ2-1
D: -
CDR3: CASGYSGNNEQFF
DNA: TGTGCTAGTGGTTATAGCGGTAACAATGAGCAGTTCTTC

V: TRBV19
size: many
J: TRBJ2-1
D: TRBD1
CDR3: CASRDRGTNEQFF
DNA: TGTGCCAGCCGGGACAGGGGAACTAATGAGCAGTTCTTC

V: TRBV18
size: -
J: TRBJ1-1
D: TRBD1
CDR3: CASSPRQGTIPGSEAFF
DNA: TGTGCCAGCTCACCCAGACAGGGGACTATCCCGGGGAGTGAAGCTTTCTTT

V: TRBV12-3/TRBV12-4
size: few
J: TRBJ1-5
D: -
CDR3: CASSQIGAGPQHF
DNA: TGTGCCAGCAGTCAGATTGGGGCGGGGCCCCAGCATTTT

V: TRBV6-6
size: many
J: TRBJ2-7
D: -
CDR3: CASTPGTGSSYEQYF
DNA: TGTGCCAGCACCCCCGGGACCGGAAGCTCCTACGAGCAGTACTTC

V: TRBV4-2
size: -
J: TRBJ2-5
D: -
CDR3: CASSLDRQYQYF
DNA: TGTGCCAGCAGCTTGGACCGACAATACCAGTACTTC